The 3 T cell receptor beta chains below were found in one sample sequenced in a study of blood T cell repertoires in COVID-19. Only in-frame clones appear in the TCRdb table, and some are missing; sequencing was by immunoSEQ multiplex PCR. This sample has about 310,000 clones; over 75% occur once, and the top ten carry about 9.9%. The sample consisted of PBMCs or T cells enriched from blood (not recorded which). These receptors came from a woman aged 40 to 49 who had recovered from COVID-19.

The CDR3 is CAWSADSEYEQYF. The CDR3 coding sequence is TGTGCCTGGAGTGCTGACAGTGAATACGAGCAGTACTTC. The gene calls are TRBV30 and TRBJ2-7; possible D gene TRBD1, 5 bases. The CDR3 totals 13 residues. V lost 1 base and J lost 4, with 11 bases in between. From germline, CDR1 is GTSNPN and CDR2 SVGIG (reference sequence).

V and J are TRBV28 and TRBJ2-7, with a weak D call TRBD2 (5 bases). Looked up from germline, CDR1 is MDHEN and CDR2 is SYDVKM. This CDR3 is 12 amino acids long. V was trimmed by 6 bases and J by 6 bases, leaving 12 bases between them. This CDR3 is CASSLKRAEQYF. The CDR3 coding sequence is TGTGCCAGCAGCCTCAAGAGGGCCGAGCAGTACTTC.

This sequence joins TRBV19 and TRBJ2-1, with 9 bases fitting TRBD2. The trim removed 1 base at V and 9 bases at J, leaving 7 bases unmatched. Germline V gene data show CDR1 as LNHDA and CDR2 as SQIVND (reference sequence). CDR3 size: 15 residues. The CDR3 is CASSIGASGISEQFF. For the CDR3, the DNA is TGTGCCAGTAGTATAGGGGCTAGCGGGATTAGTGAGCAGTTCTTC.